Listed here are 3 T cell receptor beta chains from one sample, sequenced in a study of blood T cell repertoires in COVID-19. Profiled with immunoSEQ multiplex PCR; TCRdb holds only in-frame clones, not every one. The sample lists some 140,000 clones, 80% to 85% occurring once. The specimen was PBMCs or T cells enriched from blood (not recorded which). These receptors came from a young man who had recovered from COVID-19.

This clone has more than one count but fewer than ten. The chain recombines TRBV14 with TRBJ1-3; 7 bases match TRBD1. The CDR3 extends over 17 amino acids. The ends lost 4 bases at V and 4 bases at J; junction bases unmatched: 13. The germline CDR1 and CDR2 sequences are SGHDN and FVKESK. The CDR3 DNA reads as TGTGCCAGCAGCCCCCTCGGTTTAAGGGGGCTCGGAAACACCATATATTTT. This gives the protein CASSPLGLRGLGNTIYF.

CDR3 loop: CASSPPSGTGSPLHF. CDR3 bases: TGTGCCAGCTCACCACCATCAGGGACTGGGTCACCCCTCCACTTT. The rearrangement links TRBV18 to TRBJ1-6; D perhaps matches TRBD1 (5 bases). This CDR3 contains 15 residues. Germline V gene sequence: CDR1 KGHSH, CDR2 LQKENI. The ends were cut back, 0 bases at V and 10 bases at J, with 13 bases in the middle.

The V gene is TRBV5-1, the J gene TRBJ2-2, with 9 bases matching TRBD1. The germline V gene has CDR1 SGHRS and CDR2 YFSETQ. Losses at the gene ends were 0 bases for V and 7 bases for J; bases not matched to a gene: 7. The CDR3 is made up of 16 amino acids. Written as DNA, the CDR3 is TGCGCCAGCAGCTTGGCTTGGGACAGGGTAATCGGGGAGCTGTTTTTT. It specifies CASSLAWDRVIGELFF.